The 26 T cell receptor beta chains listed next were all sequenced from one sample in a study of cytomegalovirus exposure and HLA in healthy donors. The PCR was carried out with 60 Vbeta primers and 13 Jbeta primers. Produced via immunoSEQ multiplex PCR; TCRdb's table is partial and in-frame only. The sample includes fewer than 120,000 clones, 65% to 80% seen only once; the top ten take around 2.9%. The material sequenced was PBMCs. These receptor sequences come from a woman aged 55-69 years in good health and CMV-seropositive.

V and J are TRBV7-3 and TRBJ2-3, with 7 bases lining up with TRBD2. The CDR3 has 16 amino acids. Trimming took 4 bases from V and 5 from J; bases not matched to a gene: 12. Germline CDR1 SGHTA, CDR2 FQGTGA. CDR3 DNA sequence: TGTGCCAGCAGCTCCCACGGGGCGGGAGTACAAGATACGCAGTATTTT. Translation: CASSSHGAGVQDTQYF.

The V call is TRBV7-9, the J call TRBJ2-5; TRBD2 matches 7 bases. The ends lost 2 bases at V and 5 bases at J; junction bases unmatched: 5. Germline lookup yields CDR1 SEHNR and CDR2 FQNEAQ (reference sequence). CDR3 length: 14 residues. CDR3 residues: CASSLSAGRETQYF. The CDR3 DNA is TGTGCCAGCAGCTTATCGGCCGGGAGGGAGACCCAGTACTTC.

The chain carries TRBV25-1 and TRBJ2-1, with unresolved D. This CDR3 is 17 amino acids long. Germline CDR1 reads MGHDK; CDR2 reads SYGVNS. The V end lost 1 base, the J end lost 1 base, and 14 bases lay between the germline ends. In DNA, the CDR3 is TGTGCCAGCAGTGAATTTTTCGTCCGAGAATCCTACAATGAGCAGTTCTTC. It encodes CASSEFFVRESYNEQFF.

This chain links TRBV30 with TRBJ2-7, with TRBD1 identical over 9 bases. Unmatched junction bases numbered 6, after V lost 3 bases and J lost 6 bases. Germline CDR1 reads GTSNPN; CDR2 reads SVGIG (reference sequence). This CDR3 is 13 amino acids long. The CDR3 reads CAWSSGQGGEQYF. CDR3 bases: TGTGCCTGGAGCTCGGGACAGGGCGGCGAGCAGTACTTC.

The chain recombines TRBV5-1 with TRBJ2-5; TRBD1 matches 7 bases. CDR3 size: 15 residues. The ends lost 4 bases at V and 5 bases at J; junction bases unmatched: 11. Germline-derived CDR1 and CDR2 are SGHRS and YFSETQ. The CDR3 coding sequence is TGCGCCAGCAGCGCAAATCGGGACAGATCGGAGACCCAGTACTTC. Amino acid sequence: CASSANRDRSETQYF. The full variable domain, in which reference TRBV5-1 and TRBJ2-5 provide the parts outside the CDR3, is KAGVTQTPRYLIKTRGQQVTLSCSPISGHRSVSWYQQTPGQGLQFLFEYFSETQRNKGNFPGRFSGRQFSNSRSEMNVSTLELGDSALYLCASSANRDRSETQYFGPGTRLLVL.

This clone has just a few counts. The CDR3 loop is CASSQDRLRTEAFF. As DNA, the CDR3 is TGTGCCAGCAGCCAAGACAGATTGAGGACTGAAGCTTTCTTT. The chain is built from TRBV7-9 and TRBJ1-1, with D perhaps matching TRBD1 (5 bases). Germline assignment: CDR1 SEHNR and CDR2 FQNEAQ (reference sequence). CDR3 size: 14 residues. Trimming removed 5 bases at V and 5 bases at J, with 15 bases between.

The V and J genes are TRBV5-1 and TRBJ2-1; TRBD1 matches at 11 bases. The V gene's germline CDR1 is SGHRS and CDR2 YFSETQ. This CDR3 comprises 16 residues. V was pared by 4 bases and J by 4 bases, with 7 bases of the junction left unmatched. The CDR3, as DNA: TGCGCCAGCAGCGGAACCGGGACAGGGGGATACAATGAGCAGTTCTTC. Protein sequence: CASSGTGTGGYNEQFF. Full variable domain (remainder filled in from reference TRBV5-1 and TRBJ2-1): KAGVTQTPRYLIKTRGQQVTLSCSPISGHRSVSWYQQTPGQGLQFLFEYFSETQRNKGNFPGRFSGRQFSNSRSEMNVSTLELGDSALYLCASSGTGTGGYNEQFFGPGTRLTVL.

The genes are TRBV6-1 and TRBJ2-5, with 7 nucleotides matching TRBD1. The ends lost 2 bases at V and 2 bases at J; junction bases unmatched: 5. CDR1 is MNHNS, CDR2 SASEGT, per germline. This CDR3 region has 15 residues. Here the CDR3 reads CASSELFRGQETQYF. Here the CDR3 DNA reads TGTGCCAGCAGTGAATTGTTCAGGGGGCAAGAGACCCAGTACTTC.

The chain is built from TRBV11-3 and TRBJ2-2, with D tentatively TRBD1 (6 bases). CDR1 and CDR2 (germline): SGHNT, YENEEA. Trimming took 3 bases from V and 0 from J, leaving 8 bases between them. CDR3 length: 15 residues. CDR3 residues: CASSFGGPNTGELFF. CDR3 in DNA: TGTGCCAGCAGCTTTGGGGGCCCGAACACCGGGGAGCTGTTTTTT. Variable domain in full (rest from reference TRBV11-3 and TRBJ2-2): EAGVVQSPRYKIIEKKQPVAFWCNPISGHNTLYWYLQNLGQGPELLIRYENEEAVDDSQLPKDRFSAERLKGVDSTLKIQPAELGDSAVYLCASSFGGPNTGELFFGEGSRLTVL.

The chain carries TRBV7-3 and TRBJ2-1; TRBD1 might be the D (5 bases). CDR1 is SGHTA and CDR2 is FQGTGA in the germline V gene. CDR3 length: 16 amino acids. V was clipped by 5 bases and J by 7 bases, with 21 bases between them. CDR3 protein: CASSQPGLYQGNEQFF. The CDR3 DNA reads TGTGCCAGCAGCCAACCCGGGCTCTACCAGGGAAATGAGCAGTTCTTC.

The chain carries TRBV27 and TRBJ2-1; possible D gene TRBD1, 6 bases. CDR1 is MNHEY and CDR2 is SMNVEV in the germline V gene (reference sequence). V lost 6 bases, J lost 6 bases, and 15 bases lay in between. This CDR3 spans 14 amino acids. The CDR3 is CASRLQGIPNEQFF. The CDR3 nucleotides read TGTGCCAGCAGATTACAGGGCATACCCAATGAGCAGTTCTTC.

The gene calls are TRBV28 and TRBJ1-2; no firm D call. Germline values: CDR1 MDHEN, CDR2 SYDVKM. CDR3 length: 13 residues. V was pared by 4 bases and J by 4 bases, with 10 bases between. CDR3 nucleotide sequence: TGTGCCAGCAGTTCGGGAATCGGCTATGGCTACACCTTC. It specifies CASSSGIGYGYTF.

This clone was recorded once. The chain recombines TRBV14 with TRBJ1-1; 10 positions agree with TRBD1. The trim removed 1 base at V and 5 bases at J, leaving 7 bases unmatched. From germline, CDR1 is SGHDN and CDR2 FVKESK. The CDR3 has 16 residues. CDR3 nucleotides: TGTGCCAGCAGCCAAGGACAGGGGGCGATAAGGACTGAAGCTTTCTTT. The encoded protein is CASSQGQGAIRTEAFF.

This clone was counted between two and nine times. The CDR3: CSSGQGWGMDTEAFF. In DNA form, the CDR3 reads TGCAGCTCGGGACAGGGGTGGGGTATGGACACTGAAGCTTTCTTT. This chain joins TRBV29-1 and TRBJ1-1; 10 nucleotides line up with TRBD1. Germline assignment: CDR1 SQVTM and CDR2 ANQGSEA. The CDR3 has 15 amino acids. V was pared by 8 bases and J by 3 bases, with 12 bases of the junction left unmatched.

This clone was seen only once. The J gene is TRBJ1-1, the V gene TRBV5-5; no firm D call. The CDR3 length is 16 residues. The V end was cut by 1 base, the J end by 1 base, with 14 bases between. CDR1 and CDR2 from the germline V gene are SGHKS and YYEKEE (reference sequence). As DNA, the CDR3 is TGTGCCAGCAGCTTGCATGTTCCAGTGTCGAACACTGAAGCTTTCTTT. Its translation is CASSLHVPVSNTEAFF.

This chain links TRBV2 with TRBJ2-1; D perhaps matches TRBD1 (6 bases). CDR1 SNHLY and CDR2 FYNNEI come from the germline V gene. The length of the CDR3 is 14 residues. Trimming left V 7 bases short and J 4 bases short, with 14 bases between. The CDR3 protein is CASTLLDRYNEQFF. The CDR3, as DNA: TGTGCCAGCACCCTGCTTGACAGGTACAATGAGCAGTTCTTC.

The gene calls are TRBV2 and TRBJ2-7, with 7 bases fitting TRBD1. This CDR3 contains 15 residues. CDR1 is SNHLY and CDR2 is FYNNEI in the germline V gene. J was trimmed by 0 bases and V by 4 bases; bases with no gene match: 6. The DNA for the CDR3 is TGTGCCAGCAGTGTTTTTGACAGGGACTCCTACGAGCAGTACTTC. Translation gives CASSVFDRDSYEQYF.

The V gene is TRBV7-9, the J gene TRBJ2-7; D unclear. Looked up from germline, CDR1 is SEHNR and CDR2 is FQNEAQ (reference sequence). Trimming removed 0 bases at V and 3 bases at J, with 9 bases between. The CDR3 loop spans 14 amino acids. DNA of the CDR3: TGTGCCAGCAGCTTAGCAAGTGTCAGCTACGAGCAGTACTTC. Translation gives CASSLASVSYEQYF. Drawing the rest from reference TRBV7-9 and TRBJ2-7, the complete variable domain is DTGVSQNPRHKITKRGQNVTFRCDPISEHNRLYWYRQTLGQGPEFLTYFQNEAQLEKSRLLSDRFSAERPKGSFSTLEIQRTEQGDSAMYLCASSLASVSYEQYFGPGTRLTVT.

This chain joins TRBV5-1 and TRBJ2-3; the match to TRBD2 covers 12 bases. This CDR3 spans 15 amino acids. Germline-derived CDR1 and CDR2 are SGHRS and YFSETQ. Trimming cost V 7 bases and J 0 bases; bases outside gene matches: 3. The CDR3 DNA reads TGCGCCAGCCGGACTAGCGGGACTAGCACAGATACGCAGTATTTT. Translating gives CASRTSGTSTDTQYF. The full variable domain, rest sourced from reference TRBV5-1 and TRBJ2-3, is KAGVTQTPRYLIKTRGQQVTLSCSPISGHRSVSWYQQTPGQGLQFLFEYFSETQRNKGNFPGRFSGRQFSNSRSEMNVSTLELGDSALYLCASRTSGTSTDTQYFGPGTRLTVL.

The count of this clone is one. V usage is TRBV19 and J usage is TRBJ2-1; possible D gene TRBD2, 5 bases. The ends were cut back, 4 bases at V and 5 bases at J, with 12 bases in the middle. The CDR3 has 14 amino acids. Germline V CDR1 and CDR2: LNHDA, SQIVND (reference sequence). CDR3 residues: CASSKPGIDNEQFF. CDR3 nucleotide sequence: TGTGCCAGTAGTAAACCGGGGATCGACAATGAGCAGTTCTTC.

CDR3 in DNA: TGCGCCAGCAGCTTGGAAGCGCAAGAGACCCAGTACTTC. This translates into CASSLEAQETQYF. The V gene is TRBV5-1, the J gene TRBJ2-5; D ambiguous. This CDR3 region has 13 residues. Per germline, CDR1 SGHRS and CDR2 YFSETQ. Deletions cut 0 bases from V and 2 bases from J, with 5 bases between.

DNA for the CDR3: TGTGCCAGCAGCCAACAGGGGTTGGACACTGAAGCTTTCTTT. Residues: CASSQQGLDTEAFF. The V call is TRBV7-2, the J call TRBJ1-1; 7 bases are a match to TRBD1. Germline-derived CDR1 and CDR2 are SGHTA and FQGNSA. The CDR3 is made up of 14 amino acids. V dropped 5 bases and J dropped 3; count of bases not matched to a gene: 6.

With respect to this clone: This CDR3 is missing its conserved last phenylalanine or tryptophan, likely due to a read error. V usage is TRBV7-9 and J usage is TRBJ1-2, with D uncertain. The CDR3 is made up of 13 amino acids. Germline CDR1 reads SEHNR; CDR2 reads FQNEAQ (reference sequence). V lost 1 base and J lost 4, with 7 bases in between. For the CDR3, the DNA is TGTGCCAGCAGCTTAGGGACTTCCTATGGCTACACCCTC. This gives the protein CASSLGTSYGYTL.

The CDR3 region is CASSEEPSRTQYF. CDR3 nucleotides: TGCGCCAGCAGTGAGGAGCCGTCGAGAACGCAGTATTTT. The rearrangement uses TRBV10-2 and TRBJ2-3, with no clear D. The V and J ends lost 2 bases and 9 bases respectively, with 12 bases between them. The CDR3 is made up of 13 amino acids. The germline gives CDR1 WSHSY, CDR2 SAAADI.

The CDR3 DNA follows: TGTGCCAGCAGCTTAGAGTACCGGGGAGCTTTCTTT. Amino acid sequence: CASSLEYRGAFF. This chain joins TRBV7-9 and TRBJ1-1; D is undetermined. Trimming removed 1 base from V and 10 bases from J, with 10 bases in between. The CDR3 sequence is 12 residues long. Germline V CDR1 and CDR2: SEHNR, FQNEAQ (reference sequence).

In its sample, this clone was seen once. The V and J genes are TRBV9 and TRBJ2-5; TRBD2 might be the D (5 bases). This CDR3 comprises 15 residues. The germline gives CDR1 SGDLS, CDR2 YYNGEE. V was clipped by 3 bases and J by 4 bases, with 16 bases between them. The CDR3 reads CASSARGSGGETQYF. For the CDR3, the DNA is TGTGCCAGCAGCGCACGAGGGAGTGGAGGAGAGACCCAGTACTTC.